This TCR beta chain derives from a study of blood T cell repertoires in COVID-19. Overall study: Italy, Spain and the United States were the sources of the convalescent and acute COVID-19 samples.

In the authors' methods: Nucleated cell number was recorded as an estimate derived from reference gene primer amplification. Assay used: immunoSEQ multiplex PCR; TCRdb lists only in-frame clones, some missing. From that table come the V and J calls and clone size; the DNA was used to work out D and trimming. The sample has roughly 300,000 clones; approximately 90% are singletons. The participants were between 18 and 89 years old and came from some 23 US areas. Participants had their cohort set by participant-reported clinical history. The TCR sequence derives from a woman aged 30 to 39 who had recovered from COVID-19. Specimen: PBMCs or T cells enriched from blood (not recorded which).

CDR3 amino acids: CASSPGSSGTGSYNEQFF. The CDR3 DNA is TGTGCCAGCTCACCAGGGTCTAGCGGGACGGGATCCTACAATGAGCAGTTCTTC. The J gene is TRBJ2-1, the V gene TRBV18; 9 bases line up with TRBD2. The CDR3 consists of 18 residues. After removal of 2 bases from V and 1 base from J, the junction contained 9 bases not matched to a gene. Germline V CDR1 and CDR2: KGHSH, LQKENI.